Below, 28 T cell receptor beta chains from the same sample are listed, as sequenced in a study of blood T cell repertoires in COVID-19 (dated by TCRdb to the early 2020s). Library generation was performed with the immunoSEQ multiplex PCR assay. Drawn from immuneACCESS, this table holds only the in-frame rearrangements with V and J called that TCRdb kept. Clones are partly lost; checked studies trace under half to an unresolved V gene and leave the rest unexplained. The table for this sample lists around 80,000 clones; about 70% of them were counted only once. In total, the top ten clones hold approximately 5.8% of the sample. The material sequenced was peripheral blood. Every receptor here comes from a man between 45 and 60 years old with active or convalescent COVID-19.

The J gene is TRBJ2-3, the V gene TRBV6-2 or TRBV6-3; weak D call: TRBD2 (6 bases). Germline V lookup: CDR1 MNHEY, CDR2 SVGEGT. This CDR3 contains 16 residues. Deletions cut 5 bases from V and 3 bases from J, with 18 bases between. This CDR3 reads CASSPRTGGRTDTQYF. Here the CDR3 DNA reads TGTGCCAGCAGTCCCAGGACTGGGGGGAGGACAGATACGCAGTATTTT.

The chain carries TRBV29-1 and TRBJ2-7; possible D gene TRBD2, 5 bases. V dropped 4 bases and J dropped 3 bases, with 16 bases sitting between them. Germline-derived CDR1 and CDR2 are SQVTM and ANQGSEA. The CDR3 has 14 amino acids. The CDR3 sequence is CSVGLAGDYYEQYF. The CDR3 DNA reads TGCAGCGTTGGCTTAGCAGGTGACTACTACGAGCAGTACTTC.

A single count supports this clone. The chain joins TRBV2 to TRBJ2-3; 15 bases fit TRBD2. This CDR3 region has 17 residues. V lost 2 bases, J lost 4 bases, and 4 bases stayed unmatched. CDR1 SNHLY and CDR2 FYNNEI come from the germline V gene. The CDR3: CASSERGLAGGADTQYF. In nucleotides, the CDR3 is TGTGCCAGCAGTGAAAGGGGACTAGCGGGGGGTGCAGATACGCAGTATTTT.

The V and J genes are TRBV19 and TRBJ1-5; TRBD1 matches 7 bases. The CDR3 runs 15 residues. Germline CDR1 reads LNHDA; CDR2 reads SQIVND (reference sequence). Trimming removed 5 bases from V and 0 bases from J; junction bases left unmatched: 4. The CDR3 DNA is TGTGCCAGTAGTCCGGGACAGAATAGCAATCAGCCCCAGCATTTT. This codes for CASSPGQNSNQPQHF.

The chain is built from TRBV5-4 and TRBJ2-7, with TRBD2 as a possible D gene (5 bases). Germline CDR1 reads SGHNT; CDR2 reads YYREEE (reference sequence). The CDR3 is 14 residues long. V was pared by 0 bases and J by 1 base, with 8 bases between. The CDR3 loop reads CASSLGLASYEQYF. The CDR3 coding sequence is TGTGCCAGCAGCTTGGGGCTAGCTTCCTACGAGCAGTACTTC.

The chain is built from TRBV18 and TRBJ1-1; weak D call: TRBD1 (5 bases). Germline CDR1 and CDR2: KGHSH and LQKENI. CDR3 length: 15 residues. V was clipped by 0 bases and J by 5 bases, with 13 bases between them. CDR3 amino acids: CASSPPGVSETEAFF. The CDR3 bases are TGTGCCAGCTCACCACCAGGGGTATCAGAAACTGAAGCTTTCTTT.

J is TRBJ1-2 and V is TRBV25-1, with D possibly TRBD1 on 5 matching bases. CDR3 length: 13 residues. V shed 11 bases and J shed 5 bases, with 18 bases lying between them. CDR1 and CDR2 from the germline V gene are MGHDK and SYGVNS. CDR3 in amino acids: CAGPLEGVYGYTF. The CDR3 nucleotides read TGTGCCGGTCCATTGGAAGGGGTTTATGGCTACACCTTC.

V is TRBV4-3 and J is TRBJ2-3; 11 bases align to TRBD2. With 0 bases clipped from V and 1 base from J, the junction kept 6 bases outside the gene matches. The CDR3 is 18 residues long. Germline V gene data show CDR1 as LGHNA and CDR2 as YSLEER. CDR3 bases: TGCGCCAGCAGCCAAGATTTATATAGCGGGGGGGGCACAGATACGCAGTATTTT. Protein product: CASSQDLYSGGGTDTQYF.

V usage is TRBV7-2 and J usage is TRBJ2-7, with 9 bases lining up with TRBD1. The length of the CDR3 is 14 residues. Trimming cost V 8 bases and J 3 bases; bases outside gene matches: 8. The V gene's germline CDR1 is SGHTA and CDR2 FQGNSA. The DNA of the CDR3 is TGTGCCAGCTGCCGGGACAGGGAAAACTACGAGCAGTACTTC. Encoded protein: CASCRDRENYEQYF.

The CDR3 coding sequence is TGCGCCAGCAGCTTGGCCCCCGCACTCGGTGAGCAGTTCTTC. The encoded protein is CASSLAPALGEQFF. This chain uses TRBV5-1 with TRBJ2-1; no firm D call. The V gene's germline CDR1 is SGHRS and CDR2 YFSETQ. Deletions cut 0 bases from V and 9 bases from J, with 13 bases between. This CDR3 has 14 amino acids.

This chain links TRBV30 with TRBJ1-3, with a weak D call TRBD1 (6 bases). V was shortened by 3 bases and J by 0 bases, with 12 bases between the two germline ends. The V gene's germline CDR1 is GTSNPN and CDR2 SVGIG (reference sequence). The length of the CDR3 is 15 residues. CDR3 in amino acids: CAWSADSDSGNTIYF. The CDR3 DNA sequence: TGTGCCTGGAGCGCGGACAGTGACTCTGGAAACACCATATATTTT.

V usage is TRBV5-1 and J usage is TRBJ1-2; 8 bases map to TRBD1. The J segment lost 3 bases and the V segment lost 3 bases, leaving 7 bases of the junction unmatched. In germline, CDR1 is SGHRS, CDR2 YFSETQ. The CDR3 has 15 amino acids. In DNA form, the CDR3 reads TGCGCCAGCAGCTCTATTACGACAGGGGACTATGGCTACACCTTC. Encoded protein: CASSSITTGDYGYTF.

This clone was seen a handful of times. The chain uses TRBV4-1 and TRBJ2-3; 8 bases are a match to TRBD2. Germline CDR1 and CDR2: MGHRA and YSYEKL. J gave up 5 bases and V 1 base, and 14 bases lay outside the gene matches. This CDR3 comprises 18 residues. CDR3 in amino acids: CASSQVKGGRGGRDTQYF. CDR3 DNA sequence: TGCGCCAGCAGCCAAGTCAAGGGTGGCCGGGGGGGCAGAGATACGCAGTATTTT.

The gene calls are TRBV15 and TRBJ2-3; D is uncertain. V was cut by 1 base and J by 6 bases, with 20 bases left in between. This CDR3 has 17 amino acids. Germline values: CDR1 LNHNV, CDR2 YYDKDF (reference sequence). The CDR3 DNA is TGTGCCACCAGCAGAGGTCTTGGAGCTCTCCCCGGTGATACGCAGTATTTT. Translation gives CATSRGLGALPGDTQYF. The full variable domain, completed using reference TRBV15 and TRBJ2-3, is DAMVIQNPRYQVTQFGKPVTLSCSQTLNHNVMYWYQQKSSQAPKLLFHYYDKDFNNEADTPDNFQSRRPNTSFCFLDIRSPGLGDTAMYLCATSRGLGALPGDTQYFGPGTRLTVL.

The rearrangement joins TRBV7-2 to TRBJ2-1; TRBD2 might be the D (7 bases). Germline CDR1 SGHTA, CDR2 FQGNSA. This CDR3 is 14 amino acids long. V was trimmed by 4 bases and J by 5 bases, leaving 12 bases between them. CDR3 DNA sequence: TGTGCCAGCAGCTCCTGGGGGGGGCACAATGAGCAGTTCTTC. Residues: CASSSWGGHNEQFF.

This chain links TRBV5-6 with TRBJ2-3, with D possibly being TRBD1 (5 bases). The CDR3 runs to 13 residues. In germline, CDR1 is SGHDT, CDR2 YYEEEE. Trimming pared 1 base from V and 3 bases from J, leaving 6 bases between. The CDR3 sequence: CASSLKGTDTQYF. The CDR3 coding sequence is TGTGCCAGCAGCTTGAAGGGGACAGATACGCAGTATTTT.

V and J are TRBV7-6 and TRBJ2-3; 10 nucleotides line up with TRBD2. There are 17 residues in the CDR3. Germline V gives CDR1 SGHVS, CDR2 FNYEAQ. The V gene end was trimmed by 3 bases and the J gene end by 2 bases; junction bases not matched to a gene: 8. The CDR3 DNA reads as TGTGCCAGCAGCTTGGAGGCTAGCGGGGGCTCCACAGATACGCAGTATTTT. It translates to CASSLEASGGSTDTQYF. Supplemented by reference TRBV7-6 and TRBJ2-3, the full variable domain reads GAGVSQSPRYKVTKRGQDVALRCDPISGHVSLYWYRQALGQGPEFLTYFNYEAQQDKSGLPNDRFSAERPEGSISTLTIQRTEQRDSAMYRCASSLEASGGSTDTQYFGPGTRLTVL.

In its sample, this clone was seen a few times. The genes are TRBV6-5 and TRBJ2-2; weak D call: TRBD2 (5 bases). The germline CDR1 and CDR2 sequences are MNHEY and SVGAGI. Trimming shortened V by 6 bases and J by 3 bases, and 11 bases separated the two germline ends. The CDR3 totals 14 residues. In DNA form, the CDR3 reads TGTGCCAGCAGACGGCGAGCGGACACCGGGGAGCTGTTTTTT. Translation gives CASRRRADTGELFF.

The chain recombines TRBV18 with TRBJ2-5; D may be TRBD2 (6 bases). The CDR3 sequence is 16 residues long. Germline CDR1 is KGHSH and CDR2 is LQKENI. V gave up 4 bases and J gave up 1 base, with 16 bases separating them. The CDR3 sequence is CASSHLEAGPQETQYF. DNA for the CDR3: TGTGCCAGCTCACATTTGGAGGCGGGGCCCCAAGAGACCCAGTACTTC.

The chain couples TRBV4-3 to TRBJ1-1; TRBD1 matches at 8 bases. The CDR3 consists of 14 residues. The trim removed 4 bases at V and 3 bases at J, leaving 4 bases unmatched. Germline lookup yields CDR1 LGHNA and CDR2 YSLEER. The CDR3, as DNA: TGCGCCAGCAGCCCGGGACAGGCTTACACTGAAGCTTTCTTT. Translated: CASSPGQAYTEAFF.

V and J are TRBV19 and TRBJ1-5; 8 bases align to TRBD1. J lost 1 base, V lost 5 bases, and 10 bases had no gene match. CDR1 and CDR2 (germline): LNHDA, SQIVND (reference sequence). The CDR3 has 17 residues. Here the CDR3 reads CASSVDRAQGSNQPQHF. The CDR3 nucleotides read TGTGCCAGTAGTGTGGACAGGGCTCAGGGCAGCAATCAGCCCCAGCATTTT. The entire variable domain, with the rest obtained from reference TRBV19 and TRBJ1-5, is as follows: DGGITQSPKYLFRKEGQNVTLSCEQNLNHDAMYWYRQDPGQGLRLIYYSQIVNDFQKGDIAEGYSVSREKKESFPLTVTSAQKNPTAFYLCASSVDRAQGSNQPQHFGDGTRLSIL.

The rearrangement uses TRBV9 and TRBJ2-3; 11 bases fit TRBD2. This CDR3 comprises 15 residues. Trimming cost V 4 bases and J 5 bases; bases outside gene matches: 6. Per the germline V gene, CDR1 is SGDLS and CDR2 is YYNGEE. CDR3 coding DNA: TGTGCCAGCAGCCTTAGCGGGGGGGCCAAAGATACGCAGTATTTT. Its translation: CASSLSGGAKDTQYF.

This chain uses TRBV7-7 with TRBJ2-5; 13 nucleotides match TRBD2. The CDR3 totals 15 residues. Germline trimming cut 3 bases from V and 8 bases from J; bases unmatched to any gene: 6. Germline CDR1 SSHAT, CDR2 FNYEAQ (reference sequence). CDR3 nucleotides: TGTGCCAGCAGCTTTACCAGGACTAGCGGGGGAACCCAGTACTTC. Encoded protein: CASSFTRTSGGTQYF.

This clone was observed at least ten times. The rearrangement uses TRBV19 and TRBJ1-2; D not certain. Germline lookup yields CDR1 LNHDA and CDR2 SQIVND (reference sequence). The CDR3 has 12 residues. V lost 5 bases and J lost 1, with 5 bases in between. CDR3 sequence reads: CASSPRNYGYTF. CDR3 nucleotide sequence: TGTGCCAGTAGTCCCCGTAACTATGGCTACACCTTC. Drawing the rest from reference TRBV19 and TRBJ1-2, the complete variable domain is DGGITQSPKYLFRKEGQNVTLSCEQNLNHDAMYWYRQDPGQGLRLIYYSQIVNDFQKGDIAEGYSVSREKKESFPLTVTSAQKNPTAFYLCASSPRNYGYTFGSGTRLTVV.

This clone has just one count. V usage is TRBV7-9 and J usage is TRBJ1-2; no clear D gene. The V gene lost 5 bases and the J gene lost 7 bases, with 14 bases spanning the gap. In germline, CDR1 is SEHNR, CDR2 FQNEAQ (reference sequence). The CDR3 is 13 amino acids. This chain's CDR3 is CASSPSEGGGYTF. CDR3 nucleotide sequence: TGTGCCAGCAGCCCCTCAGAGGGAGGTGGCTACACCTTC. Based on the CDR3 plus reference TRBV7-9 and TRBJ1-2, the full variable domain is DTGVSQNPRHKITKRGQNVTFRCDPISEHNRLYWYRQTLGQGPEFLTYFQNEAQLEKSRLLSDRFSAERPKGSFSTLEIQRTEQGDSAMYLCASSPSEGGGYTFGSGTRLTVV.

V and J are TRBV24-1 and TRBJ1-2; TRBD1 matches 8 bases. The CDR3 has 14 residues. V gave up 4 bases and J gave up 7 bases; unmatched junction bases: 7. The germline V gene encodes CDR1 KGHDR and CDR2 SFDVKD. The CDR3 loop is CATSDSGQGGGYTF. As DNA, the CDR3 is TGTGCCACCAGTGACTCCGGACAGGGCGGTGGCTACACCTTC.

The rearrangement joins TRBV18 to TRBJ2-7, with D perhaps matching TRBD2 (6 bases). Germline values: CDR1 KGHSH, CDR2 LQKENI. The CDR3 is made up of 16 amino acids. V was pared by 4 bases and J by 6 bases, with 22 bases between. CDR3 residues: CASSRPPGDTRAEQYF. CDR3 nucleotides: TGTGCCAGCTCACGCCCTCCGGGGGATACTCGGGCCGAGCAGTACTTC.

J is TRBJ2-5 and V is TRBV18, with 14 bases fitting TRBD2. Trimming at V came to 3 bases and at J to 7 bases, leaving 7 bases not matched to a gene. The CDR3 extends over 16 amino acids. From germline, CDR1 is KGHSH and CDR2 LQKENI. The CDR3: CASSPGLAGGPGTQYF. The CDR3 DNA sequence: TGTGCCAGCTCACCCGGACTAGCGGGGGGCCCAGGGACCCAGTACTTC.